What follows are 28 T cell receptor beta chains derived from one specimen sequenced in a study of CD4 T cells in relation to SARS-CoV-2 and coronaviruses. Generated by immunoSEQ multiplex PCR, the TCRdb table keeps only in-frame clones and is missing some. Counted here are 20,000 to 25,000 clones, 74% occurring once; the ten biggest clones make up 12%. CD4+ T cells from unexposed donors were obtained before the COVID-19 pandemic (2011-2018). After about 10 days of culture, CD4+ T cells were isolated. These receptors' antigens are unknown. The sequencing sample was made of CD4+ T cells from PBMCs, cultured in vitro. Receptors originate from a human donor in good health.

This clone has more than one count but fewer than ten. V usage is TRBV5-4 and J usage is TRBJ2-1; the match to TRBD2 covers 11 bases. The CDR3 length is 14 residues. Germline V gene sequence: CDR1 SGHNT, CDR2 YYREEE (reference sequence). The ends lost 2 bases at V and 9 bases at J; junction bases unmatched: 4. The CDR3 here is CASSLTSGSPEQFF. The CDR3 nucleotides are TGTGCCAGCAGCTTAACTAGCGGGAGCCCTGAGCAGTTCTTC.

V gene TRBV12-5 combines with J gene TRBJ2-6; 8 positions match TRBD1. The V and J ends lost 6 bases and 2 bases, in that order; junction bases with no gene match: 15. Germline assignment: CDR1 LGHNT and CDR2 FRNRAP. The CDR3 consists of 19 residues. The CDR3 spells CASGQTAGGFLAGANVLTF. In nucleotides, the CDR3 is TGTGCTAGTGGCCAAACGGCAGGGGGCTTCTTGGCTGGGGCCAACGTCCTGACTTTC.

The V gene is TRBV7-9, the J gene TRBJ1-5; unclear D gene. In germline, CDR1 is SEHNR, CDR2 FQNEAQ (reference sequence). The CDR3 runs 15 residues. Trimming removed 1 base at V and 10 bases at J, with 17 bases between. The CDR3 spells CASSLGAGEGGPQHF. CDR3 nucleotides: TGTGCCAGCAGCTTAGGGGCCGGTGAGGGAGGCCCCCAGCATTTT.

The chain couples TRBV7-6 to TRBJ1-2; tentative D call: TRBD1 (6 bases). The V gene lost 1 base and the J gene lost 4 bases, with 13 bases spanning the gap. This CDR3 has 15 residues. The germline V gene encodes CDR1 SGHVS and CDR2 FNYEAQ. Here the CDR3 reads CASSLGAGEGYGYTF. In DNA form, the CDR3 reads TGTGCCAGCAGCTTAGGTGCAGGGGAGGGCTATGGCTACACCTTC.

The chain couples TRBV5-1 to TRBJ2-1, with TRBD1 matching over 7 bases. The V and J ends lost 0 bases and 6 bases, in that order; junction bases with no gene match: 6. The germline V gene has CDR1 SGHRS and CDR2 YFSETQ. The CDR3 runs 15 residues. The CDR3 nucleotides are TGCGCCAGCAGCTTGGGCCCCACAGGGGTCAATGAGCAGTTCTTC. Its protein product is CASSLGPTGVNEQFF.

The CDR3 DNA reads TGTGCCAGCCGGGACTCTTCCTCCTACGAGCAGTACTTC. This encodes CASRDSSSYEQYF. This sequence joins TRBV27 and TRBJ2-7; the D gene is possibly TRBD2 (6 bases). The V end was cut by 8 bases, the J end by 0 bases, with 11 bases between. Germline assignment: CDR1 MNHEY and CDR2 SMNVEV (reference sequence). The CDR3 contains 13 residues.

J is TRBJ1-5 and V is TRBV6-4, with D possibly TRBD1 on 5 matching bases. The germline gives CDR1 MRHNA, CDR2 SNTAGT. This CDR3 comprises 14 residues. V was trimmed by 4 bases and J by 7 bases, leaving 14 bases between them. The CDR3 loop reads CASSASGAGQPQHF. The CDR3 region has the DNA TGTGCCAGCAGTGCGAGCGGGGCAGGACAGCCCCAGCATTTT.

This clone was seen once. V gene TRBV2 combines with J gene TRBJ2-5, with D unclear. Trimming left V 2 bases short and J 2 bases short, with 9 bases between. Germline V gene data show CDR1 as SNHLY and CDR2 as FYNNEI. The CDR3 contains 14 residues. The CDR3 loop is CASSERVGQETQYF. The CDR3 nucleotides are TGTGCCAGCAGTGAAAGGGTGGGTCAAGAGACCCAGTACTTC.

The chain links TRBV12-5 to TRBJ1-5; D call uncertain. The CDR3 totals 12 residues. Germline V gene data show CDR1 as LGHNT and CDR2 as FRNRAP. The V end was cut by 5 bases, the J end by 6 bases, with 8 bases between. The CDR3 DNA is TGTGCTAGTGGTGTGGGTCGTCAGCCCCAGCATTTT. Protein: CASGVGRQPQHF.

V gene TRBV30 combines with J gene TRBJ1-5; 10 bases align to TRBD1. With 3 bases clipped from V and 7 bases from J, the junction kept 9 bases outside the gene matches. CDR1 is GTSNPN, CDR2 SVGIG, per germline (reference sequence). The CDR3 extends over 15 amino acids. The CDR3 sequence is CAWSLTGGATQPQHF. The DNA for the CDR3 is TGTGCCTGGAGCCTGACAGGGGGCGCAACACAGCCCCAGCATTTT.

The gene calls are TRBV4-2 and TRBJ2-1; 7 positions agree with TRBD2. This CDR3 contains 15 residues. V shed 4 bases, J shed 8 bases, and the junction held 11 bases outside the gene matches. Germline CDR1 reads LGHNA; CDR2 reads YNFKEQ. CDR3: CASSPLPGGADEQFF. CDR3 nucleotide sequence: TGTGCCAGCAGCCCACTTCCGGGAGGCGCAGATGAGCAGTTCTTC.

The chain uses TRBV30 and TRBJ2-3; tentatively, D is TRBD2 (6 bases). V lost 2 bases to trimming and J lost 6 bases, with 15 bases between them. Germline values: CDR1 GTSNPN, CDR2 SVGIG (reference sequence). The CDR3 length is 14 residues. CDR3 protein: CAWSKRDFVDTQYF. CDR3 in DNA: TGTGCCTGGAGTAAACGGGACTTTGTGGATACGCAGTATTTT.

V is TRBV7-2 and J is TRBJ2-2, with TRBD1 matching over 11 bases. With V trimmed by 3 bases and J by 3 bases, 9 bases remained unmatched. CDR1 and CDR2 (germline): SGHTA, FQGNSA. This CDR3 has 18 residues. The CDR3 reads CASSFGGQGASDTGELFF. CDR3 in DNA: TGTGCCAGCAGCTTTGGAGGACAGGGGGCCTCAGACACCGGGGAGCTGTTTTTT.

The chain has TRBV12-1 and TRBJ2-1; the table's D call TRBD2 went unverified against the DNA. TRBV12-1 is tagged as a pseudogene. This CDR3 spans 15 amino acids. The CDR3 here is CASSPWTSGSDEQFF. The CDR3, as DNA: TGTGCCAGCAGCCCCTGGACTAGCGGGAGTGATGAGCAGTTCTTC.

The rearrangement joins TRBV7-2 to TRBJ2-3; TRBD2 matches at 9 bases. Germline-derived CDR1 and CDR2 are SGHTA and FQGNSA. The V gene end was trimmed by 3 bases and the J gene end by 5 bases; junction bases not matched to a gene: 3. This CDR3 has 14 residues. The DNA for the CDR3 is TGTGCCAGCAGCTTGGCGGGAGGGAGAGATACGCAGTATTTT. It specifies CASSLAGGRDTQYF.

The sample holds one count of this clone. The rearrangement links TRBV30 to TRBJ2-7; tentatively, D is TRBD1 (6 bases). The V gene's germline CDR1 is GTSNPN and CDR2 SVGIG (reference sequence). Trimming removed 8 bases at V and 1 base at J, with 18 bases between. The CDR3 consists of 14 residues. This chain's CDR3 is CAGKKGDPSYEQYF. Written as DNA, the CDR3 is TGTGCCGGGAAGAAGGGGGACCCATCCTACGAGCAGTACTTC.

The gene calls are TRBV2 and TRBJ1-1; 7 bases align to TRBD1. CDR1 SNHLY and CDR2 FYNNEI come from the germline V gene. CDR3 length: 14 amino acids. Trimming at V came to 6 bases and at J to 5 bases, leaving 9 bases not matched to a gene. The CDR3 protein is CASRRTEGATEAFF. The CDR3 DNA reads as TGTGCCAGCAGAAGGACCGAGGGGGCGACTGAAGCTTTCTTT.

This clone showed up just a few times. This rearrangement joins TRBV12-3 or TRBV12-4 to TRBJ1-2; D call uncertain. The V end lost 4 bases, the J end lost 8 bases, and 8 bases lay between the germline ends. CDR3 length equals 11 residues. The CDR3 DNA sequence: TGTGCCAGCAGTTCCCTTGAGGGCTACACCTTC. The encoded protein is CASSSLEGYTF.

The rearrangement links TRBV27 to TRBJ2-7; maybe TRBD2 (5 bases). Per germline, CDR1 MNHEY and CDR2 SMNVEV (reference sequence). The V gene lost 6 bases and the J gene lost 4 bases, with 10 bases spanning the gap. CDR3 size: 12 residues. The CDR3 loop reads CASRGSLYEQYF. For the CDR3, the DNA is TGTGCCAGCAGAGGGAGCTTATACGAGCAGTACTTC.

This clone was counted a few times. The genes are TRBV4-1 and TRBJ1-6, with D perhaps TRBD1 (5 bases). This CDR3 is 17 amino acids long. Trimming shortened V by 2 bases and J by 1 base, and 12 bases separated the two germline ends. Germline values: CDR1 MGHRA, CDR2 YSYEKL. The CDR3 DNA follows: TGCGCCAGCAGCCAAAGGGAGGGGTTGTCCTATAATTCACCCCTCCACTTT. It is translated as CASSQREGLSYNSPLHF.

This rearrangement joins TRBV15 to TRBJ1-3; TRBD1 is a possible D gene (6 bases). The CDR3 has 17 residues. Trimming shortened V by 0 bases and J by 0 bases, and 12 bases separated the two germline ends. The germline V gene has CDR1 LNHNV and CDR2 YYDKDF (reference sequence). CDR3 region: CATSRELTGHSGNTIYF. The CDR3 bases are TGTGCCACCAGCAGAGAACTGACAGGCCACTCTGGAAACACCATATATTTT.

This clone has a single count. The genes are TRBV30 and TRBJ2-7, with 8 positions matching TRBD1. Trimming took 4 bases from V and 6 from J; bases not matched to a gene: 8. Germline V CDR1 and CDR2: GTSNPN, SVGIG (reference sequence). The CDR3 consists of 13 residues. In DNA, the CDR3 is TGTGCCTGGAACCTCGGGACAGGTCCCGAGCAGTACTTC. Its translation: CAWNLGTGPEQYF.

The chain links TRBV7-2 to TRBJ2-3; 7 bases are a match to TRBD1. J was trimmed by 4 bases and V by 0 bases; bases with no gene match: 4. The CDR3 loop spans 15 amino acids. Looked up from germline, CDR1 is SGHTA and CDR2 is FQGNSA. The CDR3 spells CASSLAVGTADTQYF. The DNA of the CDR3 is TGTGCCAGCAGCTTAGCCGTCGGGACAGCAGATACGCAGTATTTT.

This sequence joins TRBV10-3 and TRBJ1-2; D is possibly TRBD1 (6 bases). The CDR3 extends over 14 amino acids. Trimming pared 8 bases from V and 0 bases from J, leaving 13 bases between. Germline V CDR1 and CDR2: ENHRY, SYGVKD. The CDR3 nucleotides read TGTGCCATCGGGGGCACAGGTACTAACTATGGCTACACCTTC. Protein sequence: CAIGGTGTNYGYTF.

V gene TRBV7-8 combines with J gene TRBJ1-1, with D tentatively TRBD1 (5 bases). V was cut by 7 bases and J by 4 bases, with 22 bases left in between. The germline gives CDR1 SGHVS, CDR2 FQNEAQ. This CDR3 has 16 amino acids. The CDR3 region is CASTKIGRRGGTEAFF. DNA for the CDR3: TGTGCCAGCACAAAAATCGGACGGCGGGGCGGCACTGAAGCTTTCTTT.

The chain recombines TRBV7-3 with TRBJ1-1, with D uncertain. Between the trimmed V and J ends, which lost 1 base and 5 bases, there was a span of 11 bases. There are 14 residues in the CDR3. The V gene's germline CDR1 is SGHTA and CDR2 FQGTGA. In DNA form, the CDR3 reads TGTGCCAGCAGCTTAAGGGGAGGAGATACTGAAGCTTTCTTT. This gives the protein CASSLRGGDTEAFF.

J is TRBJ2-1 and V is TRBV29-1, with D perhaps matching TRBD2 (6 bases). The CDR3 consists of 13 residues. In germline, CDR1 is SQVTM, CDR2 ANQGSEA. Between the trimmed V and J ends, which lost 7 bases and 4 bases, there was a span of 14 bases. CDR3 DNA sequence: TGCAGCGGGAGGGGACTCTCATACAATGAGCAGTTCTTC. Protein sequence: CSGRGLSYNEQFF.

This clone was recorded a few times. The chain uses TRBV5-1 and TRBJ2-1; 9 bases agree with TRBD2. The CDR3 runs 16 residues. V was clipped by 1 base and J by 4 bases; unmatched bases: 6. Germline V CDR1 and CDR2: SGHRS, YFSETQ. The CDR3 nucleotides are TGCGCCAGCAGCTTGCTTAGCGGGAGTGGGTACAATGAGCAGTTCTTC. Its translation is CASSLLSGSGYNEQFF.